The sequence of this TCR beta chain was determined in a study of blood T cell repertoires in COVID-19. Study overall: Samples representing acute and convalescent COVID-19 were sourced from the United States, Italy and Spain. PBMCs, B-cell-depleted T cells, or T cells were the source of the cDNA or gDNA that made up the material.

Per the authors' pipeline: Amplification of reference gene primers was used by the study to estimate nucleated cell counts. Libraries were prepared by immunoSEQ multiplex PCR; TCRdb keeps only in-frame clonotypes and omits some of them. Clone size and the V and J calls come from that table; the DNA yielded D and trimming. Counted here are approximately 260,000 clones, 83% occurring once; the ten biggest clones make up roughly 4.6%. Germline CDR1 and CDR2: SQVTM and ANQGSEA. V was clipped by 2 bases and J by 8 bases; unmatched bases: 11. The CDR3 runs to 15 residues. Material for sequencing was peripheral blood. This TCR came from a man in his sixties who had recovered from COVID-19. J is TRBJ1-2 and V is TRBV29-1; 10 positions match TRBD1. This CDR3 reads CSVELAGTGVGGYTF. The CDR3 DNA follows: TGCAGCGTTGAATTGGCCGGGACAGGGGTAGGCGGCTACACCTTC.